This T cell receptor (beta chain) came from a study of cytomegalovirus exposure and HLA in healthy donors. This clone is labeled as medium-sized (0.01 to 0.1%). Antigen: not known. There were likely unrecorded immune exposures, though donors were nominally healthy when sampled. It was with 60 Vbeta and 13 Jbeta primers that the PCR ran. Generated by immunoSEQ multiplex PCR, the TCRdb table keeps only in-frame clones and is missing some. The repertoire holds about 120,000 clones, roughly 80% seen once, with around 3% in the top ten. The V gene's germline CDR1 is SGHTA and CDR2 FQGNSA. The CDR3 consists of 15 residues. Trimming removed 1 base from V and 0 bases from J, with 8 bases in between. Broader study findings: Cytomegalovirus association was assigned to more than 150 TCR beta chains.

The sequenced sample was PBMCs. The chain combines TRBV7-2 with TRBJ2-3; D call uncertain. The receptor was isolated from a woman aged 45-65 years in good health and CMV-seronegative. The CDR3, as DNA: TGTGCCAGCAGCTTAGGCGCGACTAGCACAGATACGCAGTATTTT. This gives the protein CASSLGATSTDTQYF.